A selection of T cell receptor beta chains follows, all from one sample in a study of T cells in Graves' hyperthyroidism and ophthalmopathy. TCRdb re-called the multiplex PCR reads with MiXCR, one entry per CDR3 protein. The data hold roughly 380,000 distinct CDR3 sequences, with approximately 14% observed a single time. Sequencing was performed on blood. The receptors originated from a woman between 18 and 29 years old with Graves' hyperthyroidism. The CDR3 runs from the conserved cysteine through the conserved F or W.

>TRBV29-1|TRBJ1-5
CSVDQGPNQPQHF
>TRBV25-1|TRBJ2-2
CASSEQGADTGELFF
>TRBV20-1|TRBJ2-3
CSARDPWGYRGDTQYF
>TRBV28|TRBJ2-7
CASSLTSGIKDEQYF
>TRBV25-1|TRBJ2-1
CAASSYNEQFF
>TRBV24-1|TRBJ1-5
CATSGNTGGNQPQHF
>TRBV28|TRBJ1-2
CASSSGGQGYGYTF
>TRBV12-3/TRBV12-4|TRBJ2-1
CASSLGLAADHNEQFF
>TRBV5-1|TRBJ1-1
CASSLDGGNTEAFF
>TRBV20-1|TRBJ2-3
CSATPTSGRGTDTQYF
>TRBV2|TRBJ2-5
CASSEASSVERGIPVEETQYF
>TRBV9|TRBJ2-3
CASSVVDSPGTDTQYF
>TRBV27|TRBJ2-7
CASSWRVSYEQYF
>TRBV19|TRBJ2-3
CASSLAGANRDTQYF
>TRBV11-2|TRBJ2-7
CASSSRDRGAYEQYF
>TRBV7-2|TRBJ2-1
CASSRKLAGALSNEQFF
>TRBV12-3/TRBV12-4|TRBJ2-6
CASRYLRAGSGANVLTF
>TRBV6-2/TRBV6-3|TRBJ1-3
CASSYEVSGNTIYF
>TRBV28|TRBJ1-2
CASSPPAGPGGNYGYTF
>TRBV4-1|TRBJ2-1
CASSQEGAGNYNEQFF